This section outlines one TCR beta chain sequence together with its context. The sample originates from a study of T cells in localized non-small cell lung cancer. TCRdb's table, derived via immunoSEQ multiplex PCR, lists solely in-frame clones and lacks some. The sample holds under 25,000 clones, 85% to 95% seen once. Looked up from germline, CDR1 is SGHRS and CDR2 is YFSETQ. The CDR3 totals 16 residues. J lost 4 bases, V lost 0 bases, and 6 bases had no gene match. This TCR came from a male donor at least 60 years old with stage I squamous cell lung carcinoma. Sequences were derived from peripheral blood, sampled before any cancer treatment. The chain is built from TRBV5-1 and TRBJ2-7; 11 nucleotides align to TRBD2. Here the CDR3 reads CASSLAASGRSYEQYF. In nucleotides, the CDR3 is TGCGCCAGCAGCTTGGCCGCTAGCGGGAGGTCGTACGAGCAGTACTTC.